These 5 T cell receptor beta chains were sequenced from one sample in a study of blood T cell repertoires in COVID-19. Some clones are missing from TCRdb's copy, which holds only in-frame ones; the method was immunoSEQ multiplex PCR. The sample carries a few hundred thousand clones, around 85% recorded once. The sample comprised PBMCs or T cells enriched from blood (not recorded which). The receptors stem from a middle-aged man who had recovered from COVID-19.

V and J are TRBV5-6 and TRBJ1-4, with unresolved D. Trimming removed 4 bases at V and 8 bases at J, with 15 bases between. Germline CDR1 is SGHDT and CDR2 is YYEEEE. This CDR3 spans 14 amino acids. The CDR3, as DNA: TGTGCCAGCAGCCCCGGTCCCCGGGGAGAAAAACTGTTTTTT. This gives the protein CASSPGPRGEKLFF.

In this sample, this clone is medium-sized. The chain links TRBV6-5 to TRBJ2-2, with TRBD1 identical over 8 bases. Germline trimming cut 0 bases from V and 6 bases from J; bases unmatched to any gene: 3. Germline V gives CDR1 MNHEY, CDR2 SVGAGI. This CDR3 has 15 residues. CDR3 loop: CASSYSTGVPGELFF. The DNA for the CDR3 is TGTGCCAGCAGTTACTCGACAGGGGTTCCCGGGGAGCTGTTTTTT.

There are a few counts of this clone. CDR3 nucleotide sequence: TGTGCCAGCAGTTGGGGACTAGGATTATACAATGAGCAGTTCTTC. It is translated as CASSWGLGLYNEQFF. V is TRBV5-4 and J is TRBJ2-1, with 8 bases matching TRBD2. CDR1 SGHNT and CDR2 YYREEE come from the germline V gene (reference sequence). J lost 4 bases, V lost 5 bases, and 8 bases had no gene match. CDR3 size: 15 residues.

This clone was seen only once. The chain couples TRBV5-5 to TRBJ2-7; 9 bases agree with TRBD1. V lost 3 bases to trimming and J lost 5 bases; unmatched junction nucleotides: 6. Per germline, CDR1 SGHKS and CDR2 YYEKEE (reference sequence). This CDR3 is 14 amino acids long. CDR3 DNA: TGTGCCAGCAGCTCCCGGACAGGGGTCAACGAGCAGTACTTC. Amino acids: CASSSRTGVNEQYF.

The J gene is TRBJ1-1, the V gene TRBV5-1, with 7 bases aligning to TRBD1. This CDR3 comprises 15 residues. Unmatched junction bases numbered 8, after V lost 4 bases and J lost 2 bases. Germline CDR1 reads SGHRS; CDR2 reads YFSETQ. The CDR3 bases are TGCGCCAGCAGCCCTCGGACAGGAGGAAACACTGAAGCTTTCTTT. Translating it yields CASSPRTGGNTEAFF.